The 32 T cell receptor beta chains given below trace back to one sample, sequenced in a study of blood T cell repertoires in COVID-19. Sequencing used immunoSEQ multiplex PCR; TCRdb keeps in-frame clones, though not all of them. This table holds hundreds of thousands of clones, 80% to 90% found once. Specimen: peripheral blood. Receptor source: a woman in her 70s with acute or convalescent COVID-19.

V gene TRBV5-1 combines with J gene TRBJ1-1; 8 bases are shared with TRBD1. V trimming: 1 base; J trimming: 3 bases; junction bases outside the gene matches: 2. From germline, CDR1 is SGHRS and CDR2 YFSETQ. The CDR3 length is 14 residues. DNA of the CDR3: TGCGCCAGCAGCTTGATGACAGGGGACACTGAAGCTTTCTTT. It translates to CASSLMTGDTEAFF.

This clone turned up a few times. This chain links TRBV6-5 with TRBJ2-5; 9 nucleotides match TRBD2. The CDR3 is made up of 14 amino acids. Germline lookup yields CDR1 MNHEY and CDR2 SVGAGI. Trimming at V came to 4 bases and at J to 5 bases, leaving 5 bases not matched to a gene. CDR3 in DNA: TGTGCCAGCAGTTTGACTAGCGGCCGGGAGACCCAGTACTTC. Its translation is CASSLTSGRETQYF.

This clone was seen a handful of times. The chain joins TRBV9 to TRBJ2-3; 12 nucleotides agree with TRBD2. The V gene's germline CDR1 is SGDLS and CDR2 YYNGEE. CDR3 length: 17 amino acids. V trimming: 4 bases; J trimming: 3 bases; junction bases outside the gene matches: 9. In DNA form, the CDR3 reads TGTGCCAGCAGCAAAGGACTAGCGGGGTCGGGGACAGATACGCAGTATTTT. Its protein is CASSKGLAGSGTDTQYF.

This chain links TRBV28 with TRBJ1-2; D is unresolved. Germline CDR1 is MDHEN and CDR2 is SYDVKM. V was cut by 3 bases and J by 2 bases, with 10 bases left in between. The CDR3 has 14 amino acids. CDR3 in amino acids: CASSLDVGNYGYTF. In nucleotides, the CDR3 is TGTGCCAGCAGTTTGGATGTGGGCAACTATGGCTACACCTTC.

V and J are TRBV7-2 and TRBJ2-2, with TRBD1 as a possible D gene (5 bases). Germline V lookup: CDR1 SGHTA, CDR2 FQGNSA. The CDR3 is 16 residues long. Trimming took 5 bases from V and 3 from J, leaving 16 bases between them. CDR3 DNA sequence: TGTGCCAGCAGCCTTTGGACGGACATTTACACCGGGGAGCTGTTTTTT. Translation: CASSLWTDIYTGELFF.

The chain is built from TRBV7-9 and TRBJ1-2; maybe TRBD1 (5 bases). V lost 2 bases to trimming and J lost 6 bases, with 13 bases between them. This CDR3 is built from 14 residues. In germline, CDR1 is SEHNR, CDR2 FQNEAQ (reference sequence). The CDR3 loop reads CASSLMRGTDGYTF. CDR3 coding DNA: TGTGCCAGCAGCTTAATGCGCGGGACGGATGGCTACACCTTC.

CDR3 in DNA: TGTGCCAGCAGCTTGGAGGCAGGGGGATGGAACGAGCAGTACTTC. It codes for CASSLEAGGWNEQYF. The chain links TRBV5-6 to TRBJ2-7, with 7 bases that match TRBD1. The germline CDR1 and CDR2 sequences are SGHDT and YYEEEE. CDR3 length: 15 residues. The J segment lost 5 bases and the V segment lost 0 bases, leaving 8 bases of the junction unmatched.

In DNA, the CDR3 is TGTGCCAGCAGCTTAGATCGAGGGGGTCAGGGAGGGACTGAAGCTTTCTTT. It yields the protein CASSLDRGGQGGTEAFF. The chain links TRBV11-2 to TRBJ1-1; perhaps TRBD1 as D (6 bases). The V end lost 0 bases, the J end lost 5 bases, and 19 bases lay between the germline ends. The CDR3 runs 17 residues. Germline V gene sequence: CDR1 SGHAT, CDR2 FQNNGV.

The chain links TRBV7-9 to TRBJ2-7, with D possibly being TRBD2 (6 bases). This CDR3 has 15 residues. The V gene's germline CDR1 is SEHNR and CDR2 FQNEAQ (reference sequence). V gave up 7 bases and J gave up 1 base, with 17 bases separating them. This CDR3 is CASILDKGLSYEQYF. CDR3 nucleotide sequence: TGTGCCAGCATTCTAGACAAGGGACTTTCCTACGAGCAGTACTTC.

The rearrangement links TRBV7-9 to TRBJ1-1; 7 nucleotides line up with TRBD1. Germline lookup yields CDR1 SEHNR and CDR2 FQNEAQ (reference sequence). Trimming at V came to 4 bases and at J to 7 bases, leaving 6 bases not matched to a gene. This CDR3 has 13 residues. The CDR3, as DNA: TGTGCCAGCAGCTCAGCCGGGACAGTTGAAGCTTTCTTT. Translation: CASSSAGTVEAFF.

This chain uses TRBV29-1 with TRBJ1-3; 8 bases are a match to TRBD1. V shed 1 base and J 6 bases; nucleotides not matched to a gene: 8. The CDR3 covers 15 residues. Germline CDR1 SQVTM, CDR2 ANQGSEA. The CDR3 loop is CSVEAGRGRVNTIYF. Written as DNA, the CDR3 is TGCAGCGTTGAAGCGGGCAGGGGGCGGGTAAACACCATATATTTT.

This clone was found a few times. This sequence joins TRBV5-3 and TRBJ2-2; D is unresolved. TRBV5-3 is an ORF for which the function is uncertain. The germline V and J ends were trimmed by 4 bases and 1 base, with 11 bases remaining between them. There are 15 residues in the CDR3. The CDR3 DNA sequence: TGTGCCAGAAGCGCGAGACTTTTGAACACCGGGGAGCTGTTTTTT. It encodes CARSARLLNTGELFF.

The chain recombines TRBV5-5 with TRBJ1-2; D is perhaps TRBD1 (6 bases). V was shortened by 3 bases and J by 4 bases, with 16 bases between the two germline ends. The CDR3 has 15 residues. Germline V gene data show CDR1 as SGHKS and CDR2 as YYEKEE (reference sequence). CDR3 nucleotide sequence: TGTGCCAGCAGCTCGGTAACAGGGTCGACCTATGGCTACACCTTC. Protein: CASSSVTGSTYGYTF.

The genes are TRBV5-6 and TRBJ1-1; D is uncertain. CDR1 and CDR2 from the germline V gene are SGHDT and YYEEEE. The length of the CDR3 is 14 residues. V dropped 4 bases and J dropped 2 bases, with 12 bases sitting between them. The DNA for the CDR3 is TGTGCCAGCAGCCAGGACTGGGGAAACACTGAAGCTTTCTTT. Translating gives CASSQDWGNTEAFF.

The rearrangement links TRBV7-9 to TRBJ2-7, with a tentative D call TRBD1 (5 bases). The ends were cut back, 3 bases at V and 0 bases at J, with 12 bases in the middle. Germline V gene data show CDR1 as SEHNR and CDR2 as FQNEAQ (reference sequence). The CDR3 runs to 15 residues. CDR3 bases: TGTGCCAGCAGCTTTTTGTCAGGGAACTCCTACGAGCAGTACTTC. This translates into CASSFLSGNSYEQYF. Together with reference TRBV7-9 and TRBJ2-7, the CDR3 gives the full variable domain: DTGVSQNPRHKITKRGQNVTFRCDPISEHNRLYWYRQTLGQGPEFLTYFQNEAQLEKSRLLSDRFSAERPKGSFSTLEIQRTEQGDSAMYLCASSFLSGNSYEQYFGPGTRLTVT.

V is TRBV30 and J is TRBJ2-1; TRBD2 aligns across 12 bases. J lost 0 bases, V lost 3 bases, and 9 bases had no gene match. From germline, CDR1 is GTSNPN and CDR2 SVGIG (reference sequence). This CDR3 region has 18 residues. CDR3 protein: CAWRPRPTSGGSYNEQFF. As DNA, the CDR3 is TGTGCCTGGAGGCCTAGACCGACTAGCGGGGGCTCCTACAATGAGCAGTTCTTC.

The genes are TRBV25-1 and TRBJ1-2; possibly TRBD1 for D (6 bases). The V gene lost 0 bases and the J gene lost 1 base, with 9 bases spanning the gap. Per the germline V gene, CDR1 is MGHDK and CDR2 is SYGVNS. This CDR3 has 15 amino acids. The CDR3 DNA reads TGTGCCAGCAGTGAATATAGGGGGTTTAACTATGGCTACACCTTC. Translating it yields CASSEYRGFNYGYTF.

This sequence joins TRBV19 and TRBJ1-3, with no clear D. Trimming cost V 6 bases and J 0 bases, with 12 bases left between them. Germline V gene data show CDR1 as LNHDA and CDR2 as SQIVND (reference sequence). This CDR3 has 15 amino acids. The CDR3 bases are TGTGCCAGTAGCGAAGGACTGATCTCTGGAAACACCATATATTTT. The encoded protein is CASSEGLISGNTIYF.

This clone was seen more than once but under ten times. V and J are TRBV28 and TRBJ1-2; 7 nucleotides align to TRBD1. The CDR3 runs to 15 residues. After removal of 5 bases from V and 1 base from J, the junction contained 7 bases not matched to a gene. Germline assignment: CDR1 MDHEN and CDR2 SYDVKM. CDR3: CASSGRGPLNYGYTF. Written as DNA, the CDR3 is TGTGCCAGCAGTGGAAGGGGGCCCCTTAACTATGGCTACACCTTC.

The chain joins TRBV4-2 to TRBJ1-2, with TRBD1 matching over 10 bases. The length of the CDR3 is 14 residues. The V gene end was trimmed by 4 bases and the J gene end by 5 bases; junction bases not matched to a gene: 4. Germline V CDR1 and CDR2: LGHNA, YNFKEQ. CDR3 DNA sequence: TGTGCCAGCAGCCCCAGACAGGGGGCATATGGCTACACCTTC. Protein: CASSPRQGAYGYTF.

This clone was seen more than once but under ten times. V gene TRBV6-5 combines with J gene TRBJ1-2, with D tentatively TRBD1 (6 bases). The V and J ends lost 5 bases and 2 bases respectively, with 15 bases between them. The CDR3 spans 15 residues. The germline gives CDR1 MNHEY, CDR2 SVGAGI. For the CDR3, the DNA is TGTGCCAGCAGTCGAACAGGGACTAGGAACTATGGCTACACCTTC. Amino acid sequence: CASSRTGTRNYGYTF.

The V and J genes are TRBV11-2 and TRBJ1-2; D call uncertain. The CDR3 consists of 16 residues. Trimming took off 3 bases at V and 1 base at J, with 15 bases between the two ends. Per the germline V gene, CDR1 is SGHAT and CDR2 is FQNNGV. CDR3 in amino acids: CASSLSLLGINYGYTF. In DNA form, the CDR3 reads TGTGCCAGCAGCTTGTCTCTTCTCGGGATTAACTATGGCTACACCTTC. The variable domain in full, completed from reference TRBV11-2 and TRBJ1-2, reads EAGVAQSPRYKIIEKRQSVAFWCNPISGHATLYWYQQILGQGPKLLIQFQNNGVVDDSQLPKDRFSAERLKGVDSTLKIQPAKLEDSAVYLCASSLSLLGINYGYTFGSGTRLTVV.

As for this clone: This same CDR3 is encoded by further DNA sequences in the sample. The CDR3 region has the DNA TGTGCCAGCAGGGACAGCAACTATGGCTACACCTTC. This gives the protein CASRDSNYGYTF. The chain joins TRBV25-1 to TRBJ1-2; tentatively, D is TRBD1 (6 bases). CDR1 and CDR2 from the germline V gene are MGHDK and SYGVNS. Trimming stripped 6 bases from V and 2 bases from J, with 7 bases between. The CDR3 spans 12 residues.

This chain joins TRBV19 and TRBJ1-4; maybe TRBD1 (5 bases). Germline V gene lookup returns CDR1 LNHDA and CDR2 SQIVND (reference sequence). V lost 11 bases and J 0 bases, leaving 10 bases between the germline ends. This CDR3 region has 13 residues. CDR3 sequence (DNA): TGTGCCTCAGGGCTCGCAACTAATGAAAAACTGTTTTTT. The encoded protein is CASGLATNEKLFF.

The rearrangement links TRBV20-1 to TRBJ2-1; D not resolved. Germline CDR1 and CDR2: DFQATT and SNEGSKA (reference sequence). This CDR3 is built from 10 residues. As DNA, the CDR3 is TGCGGTGGTTCTGACAATGAGCAGTTCTTC. Residues: CGGSDNEQFF.

V gene TRBV20-1 combines with J gene TRBJ1-2; D gene ambiguous. This CDR3 contains 8 residues. V lost 7 bases, J lost 8 bases, and 5 bases lay in between. The germline gives CDR1 DFQATT, CDR2 SNEGSKA (reference sequence). DNA of the CDR3: TGCAGTGTTCCAGGCTACACCTTC. Translated: CSVPGYTF.

This chain links TRBV7-2 with TRBJ1-4; D perhaps matches TRBD1 (5 bases). Trimming took off 4 bases at V and 10 bases at J, with 10 bases between the two ends. The CDR3 loop spans 12 amino acids. Germline values: CDR1 SGHTA, CDR2 FQGNSA. This CDR3 reads CASSSQGGKLFF. CDR3 nucleotides: TGTGCCAGCAGCTCTCAGGGAGGAAAACTGTTTTTT.

The V and J genes are TRBV25-1 and TRBJ2-1, with TRBD2 matching 8 bases. V lost 7 bases and J lost 3; bases outside the gene matches: 8. Germline V CDR1 and CDR2: MGHDK, SYGVNS. CDR3 length: 15 amino acids. DNA of the CDR3: TGTGCCAGCACAAATCCTAGCGGGTACTACAATGAGCAGTTCTTC. Translation: CASTNPSGYYNEQFF. Drawing the rest from reference TRBV25-1 and TRBJ2-1, the complete variable domain is EADIYQTPRYLVIGTGKKITLECSQTMGHDKMYWYQQDPGMELHLIHYSYGVNSTEKGDLSSESTVSRIRTEHFPLTLESARPSHTSQYLCASTNPSGYYNEQFFGPGTRLTVL.

V and J are TRBV29-1 and TRBJ2-7, with D perhaps matching TRBD2 (5 bases). CDR1 is SQVTM, CDR2 ANQGSEA, per germline. CDR3 size: 12 residues. V lost 3 bases and J lost 4, with 10 bases in between. DNA for the CDR3: TGCAGCGTTGATGGCCCGGGATACGAGCAGTACTTC. Its translation is CSVDGPGYEQYF.

This sequence joins TRBV15 and TRBJ2-5, with 8 bases that match TRBD1. The CDR3 covers 15 residues. Germline trimming cut 1 base from V and 4 bases from J; bases unmatched to any gene: 5. Germline V gene lookup returns CDR1 LNHNV and CDR2 YYDKDF (reference sequence). DNA for the CDR3: TGTGCCACCAGCAGAGGTCAGGGGGCAGCAGAGACCCAGTACTTC. Protein sequence: CATSRGQGAAETQYF.

V is TRBV4-2 and J is TRBJ1-2; tentatively, D is TRBD1 (5 bases). V dropped 0 bases and J dropped 4 bases, with 15 bases sitting between them. Germline CDR1 is LGHNA and CDR2 is YNFKEQ. The CDR3 is made up of 16 amino acids. The CDR3 reads CASSQDRAGSGYGYTF. CDR3 DNA: TGTGCCAGCAGCCAAGATCGGGCAGGGTCGGGCTATGGCTACACCTTC.

The chain couples TRBV5-1 to TRBJ2-3; no clear D. The CDR3 is 14 amino acids. V lost 2 bases and J 2 bases, leaving 9 bases between the germline ends. The germline CDR1 and CDR2 sequences are SGHRS and YFSETQ. CDR3: CASSFGSNTDTQYF. The CDR3 DNA sequence: TGCGCCAGCAGCTTCGGTTCTAACACAGATACGCAGTATTTT.